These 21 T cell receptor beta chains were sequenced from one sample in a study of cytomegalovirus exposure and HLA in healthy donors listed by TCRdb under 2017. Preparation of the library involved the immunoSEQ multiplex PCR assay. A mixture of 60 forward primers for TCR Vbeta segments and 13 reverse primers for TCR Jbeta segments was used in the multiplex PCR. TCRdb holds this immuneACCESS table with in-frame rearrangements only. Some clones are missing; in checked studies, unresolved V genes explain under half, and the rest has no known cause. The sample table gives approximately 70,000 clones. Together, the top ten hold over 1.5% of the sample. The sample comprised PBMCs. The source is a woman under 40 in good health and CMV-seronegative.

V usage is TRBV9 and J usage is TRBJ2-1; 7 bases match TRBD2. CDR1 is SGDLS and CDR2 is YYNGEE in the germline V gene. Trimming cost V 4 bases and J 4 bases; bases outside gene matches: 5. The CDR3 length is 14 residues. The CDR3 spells CASSWGGDYNEQFF. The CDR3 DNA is TGTGCCAGCAGCTGGGGAGGGGATTACAATGAGCAGTTCTTC.

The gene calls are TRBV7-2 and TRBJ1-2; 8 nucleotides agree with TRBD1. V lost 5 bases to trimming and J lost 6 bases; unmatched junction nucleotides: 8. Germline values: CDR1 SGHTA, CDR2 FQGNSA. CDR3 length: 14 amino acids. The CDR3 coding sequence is TGTGCCAGCAGCAAAGGGGACAGGCGGGATGGCTACACCTTC. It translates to CASSKGDRRDGYTF.

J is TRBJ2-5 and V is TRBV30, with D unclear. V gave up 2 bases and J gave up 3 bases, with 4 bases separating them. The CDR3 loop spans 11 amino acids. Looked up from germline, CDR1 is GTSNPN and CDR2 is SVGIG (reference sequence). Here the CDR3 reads CAWSPKETQYF. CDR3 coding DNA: TGTGCCTGGAGTCCCAAAGAGACCCAGTACTTC.

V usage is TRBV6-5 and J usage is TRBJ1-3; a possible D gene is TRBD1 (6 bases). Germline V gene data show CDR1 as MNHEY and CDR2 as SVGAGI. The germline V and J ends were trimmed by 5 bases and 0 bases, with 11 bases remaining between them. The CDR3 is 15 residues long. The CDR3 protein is CASSTRGVSGNTIYF. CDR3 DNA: TGTGCCAGCAGTACCAGGGGAGTCTCTGGAAACACCATATATTTT.

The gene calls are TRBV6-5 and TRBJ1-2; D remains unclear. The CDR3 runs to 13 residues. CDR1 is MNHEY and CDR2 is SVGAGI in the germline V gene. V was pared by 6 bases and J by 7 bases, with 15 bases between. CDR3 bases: TGTGCCAGCAGCGCCCGCCTGGGGAGTGGCTACACCTTC. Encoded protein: CASSARLGSGYTF.

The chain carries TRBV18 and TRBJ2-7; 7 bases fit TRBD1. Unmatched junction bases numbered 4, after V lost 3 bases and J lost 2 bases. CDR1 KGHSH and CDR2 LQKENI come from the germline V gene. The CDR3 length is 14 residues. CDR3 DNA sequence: TGTGCCAGCTCACCTAACAGGGGCCCCTACGAGCAGTACTTC. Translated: CASSPNRGPYEQYF.

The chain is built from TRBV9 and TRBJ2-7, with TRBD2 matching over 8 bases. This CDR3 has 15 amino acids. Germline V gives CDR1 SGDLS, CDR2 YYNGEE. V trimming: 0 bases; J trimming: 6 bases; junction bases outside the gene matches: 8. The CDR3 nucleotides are TGTGCCAGCAGCGTAGATCCCAGCGGGAGTACCGAGCAGTACTTC. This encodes CASSVDPSGSTEQYF.

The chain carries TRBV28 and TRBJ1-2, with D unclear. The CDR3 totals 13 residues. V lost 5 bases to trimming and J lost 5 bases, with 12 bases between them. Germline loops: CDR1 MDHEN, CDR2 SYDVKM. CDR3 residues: CASSQEDGYGYTF. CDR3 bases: TGTGCCAGCAGTCAGGAGGATGGGTATGGCTACACCTTC.

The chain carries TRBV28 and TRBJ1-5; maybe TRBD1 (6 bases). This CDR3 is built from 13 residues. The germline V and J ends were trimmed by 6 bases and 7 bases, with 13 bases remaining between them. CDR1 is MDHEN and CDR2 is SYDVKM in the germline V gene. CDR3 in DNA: TGTGCCAGCAGGGCACAGGGTGGGCAGCCCCAGCATTTT. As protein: CASRAQGGQPQHF.

CDR3 DNA: TGTGCCAGCAGTTTATCAGGGGACTATGGCTACACCTTC. It is translated as CASSLSGDYGYTF. This sequence joins TRBV27 and TRBJ1-2; D possibly corresponds to TRBD1 (5 bases). CDR1 MNHEY and CDR2 SMNVEV come from the germline V gene (reference sequence). V was shortened by 0 bases and J by 3 bases, with 5 bases between the two germline ends. CDR3 length: 13 residues.

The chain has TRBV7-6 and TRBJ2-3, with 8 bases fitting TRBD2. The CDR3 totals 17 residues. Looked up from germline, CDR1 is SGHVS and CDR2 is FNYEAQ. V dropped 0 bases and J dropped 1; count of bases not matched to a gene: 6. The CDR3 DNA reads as TGTGCCAGCAGCTTAGCGTTCGCGGGAGGAGGCACAGATACGCAGTATTTT. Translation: CASSLAFAGGGTDTQYF.

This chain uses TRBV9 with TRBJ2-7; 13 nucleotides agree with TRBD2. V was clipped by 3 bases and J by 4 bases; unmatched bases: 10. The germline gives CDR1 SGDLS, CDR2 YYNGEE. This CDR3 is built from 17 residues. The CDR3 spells CASSGSRTSGSIYEQYF. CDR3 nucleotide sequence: TGTGCCAGCAGCGGTAGTCGGACTAGCGGGAGTATATACGAGCAGTACTTC.

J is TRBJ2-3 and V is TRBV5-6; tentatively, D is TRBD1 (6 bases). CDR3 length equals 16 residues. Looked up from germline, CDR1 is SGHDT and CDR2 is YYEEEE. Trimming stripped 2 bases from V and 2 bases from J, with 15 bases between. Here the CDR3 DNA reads TGTGCCAGCAGCTTACGGTTTCAGGGACACACAGATACGCAGTATTTT. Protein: CASSLRFQGHTDTQYF.

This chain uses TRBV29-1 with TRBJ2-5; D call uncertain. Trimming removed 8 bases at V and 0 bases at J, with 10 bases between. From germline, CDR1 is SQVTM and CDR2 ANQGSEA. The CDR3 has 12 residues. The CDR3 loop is CSSRVDQETQYF. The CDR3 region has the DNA TGCAGCTCGAGAGTGGACCAAGAGACCCAGTACTTC. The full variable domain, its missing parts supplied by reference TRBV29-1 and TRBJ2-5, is SAVISQKPSRDICQRGTSLTIQCQVDSQVTMMFWYRQQPGQSLTLIATANQGSEATYESGFVIDKFPISRPNLTFSTLTVSNMSPEDSSIYLCSSRVDQETQYFGPGTRLLVL.

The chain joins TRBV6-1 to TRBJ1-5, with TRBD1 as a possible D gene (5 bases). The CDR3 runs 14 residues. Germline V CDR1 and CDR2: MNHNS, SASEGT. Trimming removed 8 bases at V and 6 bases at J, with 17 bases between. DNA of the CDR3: TGTGCCAGCCAAAGCAAGGGGAACGGTCAGCCCCAGCATTTT. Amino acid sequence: CASQSKGNGQPQHF.

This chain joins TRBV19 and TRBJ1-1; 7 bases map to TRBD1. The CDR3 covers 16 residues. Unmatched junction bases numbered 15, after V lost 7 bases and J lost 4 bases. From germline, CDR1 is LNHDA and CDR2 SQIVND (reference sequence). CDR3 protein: CASTLIPTGPGTEAFF. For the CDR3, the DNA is TGTGCCAGTACCCTGATCCCGACAGGGCCGGGCACTGAAGCTTTCTTT.

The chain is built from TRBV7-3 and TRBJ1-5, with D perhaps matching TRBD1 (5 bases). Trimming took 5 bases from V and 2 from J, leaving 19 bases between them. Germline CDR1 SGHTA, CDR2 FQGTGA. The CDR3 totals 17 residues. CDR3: CASSVRQGRVGNQPQHF. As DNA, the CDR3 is TGTGCCAGCAGCGTCAGGCAGGGTCGGGTCGGCAATCAGCCCCAGCATTTT.

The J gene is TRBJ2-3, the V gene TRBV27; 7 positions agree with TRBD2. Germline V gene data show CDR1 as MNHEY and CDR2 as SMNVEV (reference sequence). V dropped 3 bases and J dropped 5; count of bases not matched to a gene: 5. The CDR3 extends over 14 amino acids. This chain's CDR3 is CASSFTGGRDTQYF. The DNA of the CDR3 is TGTGCCAGCAGTTTCACGGGGGGAAGAGATACGCAGTATTTT.

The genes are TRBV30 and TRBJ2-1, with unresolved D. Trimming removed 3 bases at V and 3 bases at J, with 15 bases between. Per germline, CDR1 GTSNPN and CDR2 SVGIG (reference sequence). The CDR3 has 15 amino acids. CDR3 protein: CAWRILRTGYNEQFF. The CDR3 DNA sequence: TGTGCCTGGAGGATTCTCCGAACTGGCTACAATGAGCAGTTCTTC.

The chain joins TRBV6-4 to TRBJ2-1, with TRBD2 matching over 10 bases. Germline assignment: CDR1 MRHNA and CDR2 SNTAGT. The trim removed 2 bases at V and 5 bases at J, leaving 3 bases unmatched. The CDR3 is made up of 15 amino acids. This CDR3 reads CASSDRTSGNNEQFF. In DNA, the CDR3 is TGTGCCAGCAGTGACAGGACTAGCGGAAACAATGAGCAGTTCTTC.

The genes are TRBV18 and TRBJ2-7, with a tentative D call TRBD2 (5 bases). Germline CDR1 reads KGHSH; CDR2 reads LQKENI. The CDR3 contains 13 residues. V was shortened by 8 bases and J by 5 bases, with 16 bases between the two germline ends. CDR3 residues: CASASLNGDEQYF. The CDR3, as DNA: TGTGCCAGCGCAAGCCTCAACGGGGACGAGCAGTACTTC.